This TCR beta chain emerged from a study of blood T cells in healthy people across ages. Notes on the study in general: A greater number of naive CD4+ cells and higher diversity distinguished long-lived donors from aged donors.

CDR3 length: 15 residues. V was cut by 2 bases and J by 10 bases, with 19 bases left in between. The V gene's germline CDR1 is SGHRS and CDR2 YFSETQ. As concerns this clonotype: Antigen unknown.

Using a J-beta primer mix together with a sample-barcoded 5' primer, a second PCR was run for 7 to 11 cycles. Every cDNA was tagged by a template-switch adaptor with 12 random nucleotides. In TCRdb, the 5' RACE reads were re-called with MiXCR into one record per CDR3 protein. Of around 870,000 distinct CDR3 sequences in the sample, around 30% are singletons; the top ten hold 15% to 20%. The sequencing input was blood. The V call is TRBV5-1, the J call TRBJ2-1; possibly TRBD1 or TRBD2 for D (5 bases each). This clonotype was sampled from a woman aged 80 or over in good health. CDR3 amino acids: CASSLTGDRSYEQFF. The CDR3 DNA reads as TGCGCCAGCAGCTTAACTGGGGACCGCTCCTACGAGCAGTTCTTC.